This TCR beta chain appears in the sequencing data of a study of blood T cell repertoires in COVID-19. Produced via immunoSEQ multiplex PCR; TCRdb's table is partial and in-frame only. The sample comprises fewer than 200,000 clones, 65% to 85% of which are singletons, and less than 4% rests with the top ten. The clonotype comes from a woman between 50 and 59 years old in a cohort exposed to, infected with or recovered from COVID-19 (not recorded which). The sample comprised PBMCs or T cells enriched from blood (not recorded which).

CDR3 protein: CASSSPGLDKHNEQFF. CDR3 nucleotide sequence: TGTGCCAGCAGTTCACCGGGACTAGATAAACACAATGAGCAGTTCTTC. The V gene is TRBV27, the J gene TRBJ2-1, with 8 bases matching TRBD2. The CDR3 runs 16 residues. Per germline, CDR1 MNHEY and CDR2 SMNVEV (reference sequence). J gave up 5 bases and V 4 bases, and 10 bases lay outside the gene matches.